The 19 T cell receptor beta chains below come from one sample, sequenced in a study of cytomegalovirus exposure and HLA in healthy donors. PCR primers comprised 60 Vbeta and 13 Jbeta primers. Sequencing was performed with immunoSEQ multiplex PCR; in TCRdb, only in-frame clones are kept and a portion is missing. The data contain about 180,000 clones, about four fifths of them seen just once; the ten biggest clones take up 1%. Sequenced sample: PBMCs. These receptor sequences come from a woman in her fifties or sixties in good health and CMV-seropositive.

This clone was detected only a few times. One end of the junction fails to match germline, which may point to a read error. The chain links TRBV7-9 to TRBJ1-5; TRBD1 matches at 9 bases. CDR1 is SEHNR and CDR2 is FQNEAQ in the germline V gene (reference sequence). The CDR3 runs to 16 residues. The CDR3: CSSSRAGTGIHQPQHF. CDR3 bases: TGTTCCAGCAGCCGGGCCGGGACAGGGATCCATCAGCCCCAGCATTTT.

J is TRBJ1-5 and V is TRBV19, with D possibly being TRBD1 (6 bases). Germline-derived CDR1 and CDR2 are LNHDA and SQIVND (reference sequence). The CDR3 totals 15 residues. V lost 0 bases, J lost 7 bases, and 13 bases lay in between. The CDR3 DNA sequence: TGTGCCAGTAGTATAGACACAGGGATACGGCAGCCCCAGCATTTT. Translation gives CASSIDTGIRQPQHF.

The chain links TRBV2 to TRBJ1-1; no firm D call. CDR1 is SNHLY and CDR2 is FYNNEI in the germline V gene. V was trimmed by 10 bases and J by 1 base, leaving 10 bases between them. The CDR3 contains 12 residues. The CDR3 protein is CAKSGSNTEAFF. CDR3 DNA: TGTGCCAAATCGGGGTCGAACACTGAAGCTTTCTTT.

This clone was found a few times. This rearrangement joins TRBV7-9 to TRBJ1-5; no reliable D call. CDR3 length: 12 residues. Trimming shortened V by 5 bases and J by 7 bases, and 9 bases separated the two germline ends. The germline gives CDR1 SEHNR, CDR2 FQNEAQ (reference sequence). CDR3 sequence reads: CASSGAVQPQHF. As DNA, the CDR3 is TGTGCCAGCAGCGGAGCGGTCCAGCCCCAGCATTTT.

The chain carries TRBV5-1 and TRBJ2-4; TRBD2 might be the D (7 bases). The germline V and J ends were trimmed by 4 bases and 8 bases, with 13 bases remaining between them. The CDR3 consists of 13 residues. Germline V gene sequence: CDR1 SGHRS, CDR2 YFSETQ. The CDR3 sequence: CASSGRGRDIQYF. The DNA of the CDR3 is TGCGCCAGCAGCGGGAGGGGGAGGGACATTCAGTACTTC.

The rearrangement uses TRBV2 and TRBJ2-1; perhaps TRBD1 as D (6 bases). Germline-derived CDR1 and CDR2 are SNHLY and FYNNEI. Trimming stripped 8 bases from V and 8 bases from J, with 16 bases between. The CDR3 extends over 13 amino acids. This CDR3 is CASGLSGVHEQFF. The CDR3 coding sequence is TGTGCCAGCGGATTATCAGGGGTCCATGAGCAGTTCTTC.

The V and J genes are TRBV7-9 and TRBJ1-6, with 9 bases fitting TRBD1. The CDR3 is 15 amino acids. Trimming at V came to 7 bases and at J to 9 bases, leaving 10 bases not matched to a gene. CDR1 and CDR2 (germline): SEHNR, FQNEAQ (reference sequence). The CDR3 region is CASTRRGQGRSPLHF. CDR3 coding DNA: TGTGCCAGCACCCGACGGGGACAGGGCCGTTCACCCCTCCACTTT.

The CDR3 DNA reads as TGTGCCAGCAGCTTAGCTAGCGGGTCGTACTACGAGCAGTACTTC. Encoded protein: CASSLASGSYYEQYF. The genes are TRBV7-2 and TRBJ2-7, with TRBD2 identical over 7 bases. Per germline, CDR1 SGHTA and CDR2 FQGNSA. With V trimmed by 0 bases and J by 3 bases, 5 bases remained unmatched. CDR3 size: 15 residues.

The rearrangement links TRBV6-1 to TRBJ1-2; D unresolved. The CDR3 runs 13 residues. Germline V CDR1 and CDR2: MNHNS, SASEGT. Trimming stripped 1 base from V and 5 bases from J, with 8 bases between. The CDR3 is CASSEELRYGYTF. For the CDR3, the DNA is TGTGCCAGCAGTGAAGAGTTGCGTTATGGCTACACCTTC.

This chain connects TRBV7-2 to TRBJ1-2; 7 nucleotides agree with TRBD1. The CDR3 is made up of 13 amino acids. V was clipped by 8 bases and J by 0 bases; unmatched bases: 3. Germline values: CDR1 SGHTA, CDR2 FQGNSA. CDR3 protein: CASRQGANYGYTF. CDR3 nucleotide sequence: TGTGCCAGCCGACAGGGAGCTAACTATGGCTACACCTTC.

The chain is built from TRBV11-2 and TRBJ2-5, with 7 bases that match TRBD2. The closer fit of TRBJ2-7 to the DNA end suggests the J call may be wrong. Per the germline V gene, CDR1 is SGHAT and CDR2 is FQNNGV. The CDR3 is made up of 18 amino acids. The CDR3: CASSLEAPAGLSSYEQYF. As DNA, the CDR3 is TGTGCCAGCAGCTTAGAGGCCCCAGCGGGACTGAGCTCCTACGAGCAGTACTTC.

The chain recombines TRBV7-9 with TRBJ2-3; 8 bases map to TRBD1. Losses at the gene ends were 5 bases for V and 2 bases for J; bases not matched to a gene: 3. Germline CDR1 SEHNR, CDR2 FQNEAQ (reference sequence). CDR3 length equals 14 residues. The CDR3 DNA reads as TGTGCCAGCAGCCCGGGACAGGTCACAGATACGCAGTATTTT. Protein sequence: CASSPGQVTDTQYF. Drawing the rest from reference TRBV7-9 and TRBJ2-3, the complete variable domain is DTGVSQNPRHKITKRGQNVTFRCDPISEHNRLYWYRQTLGQGPEFLTYFQNEAQLEKSRLLSDRFSAERPKGSFSTLEIQRTEQGDSAMYLCASSPGQVTDTQYFGPGTRLTVL.

The chain employs TRBV14 and TRBJ2-5, with 12 bases aligning to TRBD2. This CDR3 spans 15 amino acids. CDR1 is SGHDN and CDR2 is FVKESK in the germline V gene. J was trimmed by 5 bases and V by 1 base; bases with no gene match: 2. CDR3: CASSQGLAGVETQYF. The CDR3 DNA sequence: TGTGCCAGCAGCCAAGGACTAGCGGGGGTGGAGACCCAGTACTTC.

V usage is TRBV29-1 and J usage is TRBJ2-2; 12 bases match TRBD2. The CDR3 has 15 amino acids. Trimming at V came to 5 bases and at J to 7 bases, leaving 8 bases not matched to a gene. Germline CDR1 and CDR2: SQVTM and ANQGSEA. The CDR3 DNA reads as TGCAGCGTTAAACCTAGCGGGAGGGCCAACGGGGAGCTGTTTTTT. This gives the protein CSVKPSGRANGELFF.

The V gene is TRBV19, the J gene TRBJ2-2; 9 positions match TRBD2. Per germline, CDR1 LNHDA and CDR2 SQIVND (reference sequence). This CDR3 is 17 amino acids long. Trimming removed 6 bases from V and 5 bases from J; junction bases left unmatched: 13. The CDR3 sequence: CASRGKAGGFGTGELFF. For the CDR3, the DNA is TGTGCCAGTAGGGGTAAAGCGGGAGGCTTTGGGACCGGGGAGCTGTTTTTT.

The V and J genes are TRBV29-1 and TRBJ2-2; 8 nucleotides line up with TRBD1. Trimming cost V 6 bases and J 1 base; bases outside gene matches: 7. CDR3 length equals 15 residues. Germline V CDR1 and CDR2: SQVTM, ANQGSEA. The CDR3 nucleotides read TGCAGCGTACTAACAGGGGGAGAGAACACCGGGGAGCTGTTTTTT. Protein sequence: CSVLTGGENTGELFF.

This clone was seen a single time. The V and J genes are TRBV15 and TRBJ1-5; 8 positions agree with TRBD1. Germline-derived CDR1 and CDR2 are LNHNV and YYDKDF (reference sequence). V gave up 1 base and J gave up 6 bases; unmatched junction bases: 8. The CDR3 is 16 residues long. The CDR3 spells CATSRGKGQGAQPQHF. DNA of the CDR3: TGTGCCACCAGCAGAGGGAAGGGGCAGGGGGCTCAGCCCCAGCATTTT.

V gene TRBV5-6 combines with J gene TRBJ2-7, with a possible D match to TRBD2 (6 bases). CDR1 SGHDT and CDR2 YYEEEE come from the germline V gene. Trimming removed 7 bases at V and 2 bases at J, with 13 bases between. The CDR3 is 13 residues long. The CDR3 spells CASRPGGTYEQYF. The CDR3 bases are TGTGCCAGCCGCCCTGGGGGGACCTACGAGCAGTACTTC.

In its sample, this clone was seen once. The chain joins TRBV9 to TRBJ2-2; possible D gene TRBD2, 5 bases. The ends were cut back, 0 bases at V and 4 bases at J, with 13 bases in the middle. Germline-derived CDR1 and CDR2 are SGDLS and YYNGEE. The CDR3 has 16 amino acids. The CDR3 coding sequence is TGTGCCAGCAGCGTAGTCAGCGGTGCCCTCACCGGGGAGCTGTTTTTT. It codes for CASSVVSGALTGELFF. The full variable domain, rest sourced from reference TRBV9 and TRBJ2-2, is DSGVTQTPKHLITATGQRVTLRCSPRSGDLSVYWYQQSLDQGLQFLIQYYNGEERAKGNILERFSAQQFPDLHSELNLSSLELGDSALYFCASSVVSGALTGELFFGEGSRLTVL.